The 14 T cell receptor beta chains below were found in one sample sequenced in a study of control samples from healthy donors and cancer patients. Profiled with immunoSEQ multiplex PCR; TCRdb holds only in-frame clones, not every one. The data show approximately 83,000 clones, more than 80% seen once. Sequenced material: blood. All receptors come from a woman in her 30s in good health.

The J gene is TRBJ1-2, the V gene TRBV10-2; possible D gene TRBD1, 6 bases. Germline-derived CDR1 and CDR2 are WSHSY and SAAADI. This CDR3 has 12 residues. Trimming removed 8 bases from V and 3 bases from J, with 10 bases in between. In DNA form, the CDR3 reads TGCGCCAGCCAACAGGGACACTATGGCTACACCTTC. Amino acid sequence: CASQQGHYGYTF.

The chain is built from TRBV19 and TRBJ1-2; D unclear. V lost 8 bases to trimming and J lost 4 bases, with 17 bases between them. This CDR3 comprises 14 residues. In germline, CDR1 is LNHDA, CDR2 SQIVND (reference sequence). In nucleotides, the CDR3 is TGTGCCAGTCATTGGGGAGGGAGCGGCTATGGCTACACCTTC. Encoded protein: CASHWGGSGYGYTF.

The genes are TRBV27 and TRBJ1-1; D is uncertain. Germline lookup yields CDR1 MNHEY and CDR2 SMNVEV (reference sequence). Trimming shortened V by 2 bases and J by 5 bases, and 15 bases separated the two germline ends. This CDR3 has 15 amino acids. DNA for the CDR3: TGTGCCAGCAGTTTAAGGCAGAGCCGGCGGACTGAAGCTTTCTTT. It encodes CASSLRQSRRTEAFF.

This chain links TRBV5-1 with TRBJ2-5; 7 bases align to TRBD1. The CDR3 loop spans 17 amino acids. V dropped 2 bases and J dropped 1; count of bases not matched to a gene: 11. Germline assignment: CDR1 SGHRS and CDR2 YFSETQ. The DNA for the CDR3 is TGCGCCAGCAGCTTCGGGCTTGAACAGGGGATCCAAGAGACCCAGTACTTC. Residues: CASSFGLEQGIQETQYF.

Written as DNA, the CDR3 is TGTGCCAGCAGCTTACGGGACAGGGTGAGCACCGGGGAGCTGTTTTTT. Protein: CASSLRDRVSTGELFF. The V and J genes are TRBV7-9 and TRBJ2-2; 9 bases agree with TRBD1. V shed 2 bases and J 4 bases; nucleotides not matched to a gene: 5. Germline V CDR1 and CDR2: SEHNR, FQNEAQ (reference sequence). The CDR3 consists of 16 residues.

This clone has only a few counts. This rearrangement joins TRBV19 to TRBJ1-2; 8 bases are shared with TRBD1. J lost 7 bases, V lost 8 bases, and 12 bases had no gene match. Germline V gene lookup returns CDR1 LNHDA and CDR2 SQIVND (reference sequence). The CDR3 is 14 amino acids. For the CDR3, the DNA is TGTGCCAGTGGTTCGGACAGGGACTCGTTTGGCTACACCTTC. It encodes CASGSDRDSFGYTF.

The chain carries TRBV12-3 or TRBV12-4 and TRBJ1-1, with unresolved D. V gave up 2 bases and J gave up 1 base, with 2 bases separating them. This CDR3 comprises 12 residues. The CDR3 is CASSLTNTEAFF. The CDR3, as DNA: TGTGCCAGCAGTTTAACGAACACTGAAGCTTTCTTT.

The chain joins TRBV28 to TRBJ2-7; D unclear. From germline, CDR1 is MDHEN and CDR2 SYDVKM. CDR3 length: 11 residues. V gave up 3 bases and J gave up 4 bases, with 4 bases separating them. The CDR3 bases are TGTGCCAGCAGTTTCATATACGAGCAGTACTTC. Encoded protein: CASSFIYEQYF.

V gene TRBV4-1 combines with J gene TRBJ1-5; D remains ambiguous. The V end was cut by 2 bases, the J end by 7 bases, with 6 bases between. Germline V gives CDR1 MGHRA, CDR2 YSYEKL. The CDR3 has 12 residues. For the CDR3, the DNA is TGCGCCAGCAGCCAACCGGGACAGCCCCAGCATTTT. This gives the protein CASSQPGQPQHF.

V is TRBV5-6 and J is TRBJ1-1; no definite D call. V lost 0 bases and J 6 bases, leaving 9 bases between the germline ends. The length of the CDR3 is 13 residues. Germline V gives CDR1 SGHDT, CDR2 YYEEEE. The CDR3 here is CASSLEGSPEAFF. The DNA for the CDR3 is TGTGCCAGCAGCTTGGAAGGAAGCCCTGAAGCTTTCTTT. Combining the CDR3 with reference TRBV5-6 and TRBJ1-1 gives the whole variable domain DAGVTQSPTHLIKTRGQQVTLRCSPKSGHDTVSWYQQALGQGPQFIFQYYEEEERQRGNFPDRFSGHQFPNYSSELNVNALLLGDSALYLCASSLEGSPEAFFGQGTRLTVV.

The chain combines TRBV29-1 with TRBJ1-1; weak D call: TRBD1 (5 bases). Germline V lookup: CDR1 SQVTM, CDR2 ANQGSEA. The CDR3 consists of 14 residues. V was pared by 6 bases and J by 0 bases, with 14 bases between. This chain's CDR3 is CSVAPGGMNTEAFF. The CDR3 region has the DNA TGCAGCGTCGCCCCGGGGGGGATGAACACTGAAGCTTTCTTT. Supplemented by reference TRBV29-1 and TRBJ1-1, the full variable domain reads SAVISQKPSRDICQRGTSLTIQCQVDSQVTMMFWYRQQPGQSLTLIATANQGSEATYESGFVIDKFPISRPNLTFSTLTVSNMSPEDSSIYLCSVAPGGMNTEAFFGQGTRLTVV.

V gene TRBV20-1 combines with J gene TRBJ1-3; no clear D. Germline CDR1 and CDR2: DFQATT and SNEGSKA (reference sequence). The CDR3 spans 11 residues. Trimming removed 0 bases from V and 8 bases from J, with 5 bases in between. DNA of the CDR3: TGCAGTGCTAGAGATCACTACACCATATATTTT. Its translation is CSARDHYTIYF.

This chain connects TRBV5-1 to TRBJ2-2; TRBD1 or TRBD2 may be the D gene (6 bases each). The CDR3 is 16 residues long. The germline gives CDR1 SGHRS, CDR2 YFSETQ. The germline V and J ends were trimmed by 4 bases and 1 base, with 14 bases remaining between them. CDR3 protein: CASSPGGGLNTGELFF. CDR3 nucleotide sequence: TGCGCCAGCAGCCCTGGAGGGGGATTGAACACCGGGGAGCTGTTTTTT.

This chain uses TRBV19 with TRBJ1-1; 10 bases align to TRBD1. Trimming at V came to 9 bases and at J to 2 bases, leaving 6 bases not matched to a gene. The CDR3 consists of 14 residues. CDR1 and CDR2 (germline): LNHDA, SQIVND (reference sequence). CDR3 amino acids: CARNRDRGNTEAFF. CDR3 sequence (DNA): TGTGCCAGAAACCGGGACAGGGGAAACACTGAAGCTTTCTTT.